A selection of T cell receptor beta chains follows, all from one sample in a study of T-cell reconstitution after alpha-beta-depleted transplantation in children. TCRdb re-called the PCR reads with MiXCR, one entry per CDR3 protein. The data contain 500,000 to 600,000 distinct CDR3 sequences, 18% of them singletons. The sequencing used PBMCs from the stem cell graft donor, collected from the stem cell graft. These receptors originate from a human donor who donated a stem cell graft to a child with acute lymphoblastic leukemia. Both conserved end residues are part of each CDR3. Fields, in order: V gene, clone size, D gene, J gene, CDR3 protein, CDR3 DNA. D genes are given only for firm matches. Only part of the rows carry a size: once, few, many, or a class if the clone is expanded.

v_gene: TRBV5-1
abundance: many
d_gene: TRBD2
j_gene: TRBJ2-2
CDR3aa: CASSLTSANTGELFF
CDR3nt: TGCGCCAGCAGCTTGACTAGCGCGAACACCGGGGAGCTGTTTTTT

v_gene: TRBV7-7
abundance: few
d_gene: NA
j_gene: TRBJ2-1
CDR3aa: CASSAQMSPYNEQFF
CDR3nt: TGTGCCAGCAGCGCTCAGATGAGCCCCTACAATGAGCAGTTCTTC

v_gene: TRBV5-6
abundance: NA
d_gene: NA
j_gene: TRBJ1-1
CDR3aa: CASSLGSRNTEAFF
CDR3nt: TGTGCCAGCAGCTTAGGGAGCCGGAACACTGAAGCTTTCTTT

v_gene: TRBV7-2
abundance: NA
d_gene: TRBD2
j_gene: TRBJ2-7
CDR3aa: CASLLALGGRTYEQYF
CDR3nt: TGTGCCAGCTTACTCGCACTGGGGGGGAGGACCTACGAGCAGTACTTC

v_gene: TRBV7-9
abundance: NA
d_gene: TRBD2
j_gene: TRBJ2-7
CDR3aa: CASSQQALAGWDEQYF
CDR3nt: TGTGCCAGCAGCCAACAAGCACTAGCGGGATGGGACGAGCAGTACTTC

v_gene: TRBV13
abundance: few
d_gene: NA
j_gene: TRBJ1-1
CDR3aa: CASSPLDSGTEAFF
CDR3nt: TGTGCCAGCAGCCCCTTAGACAGCGGCACTGAAGCTTTCTTT

v_gene: TRBV7-3
abundance: NA
d_gene: TRBD1
j_gene: TRBJ1-1
CDR3aa: CASSLLGLLTGAENTEAFF
CDR3nt: TGTGCCAGCAGCTTGCTCGGCCTCCTTACAGGGGCAGAGAACACTGAAGCTTTCTTT

v_gene: TRBV12-3/TRBV12-4
abundance: NA
d_gene: NA
j_gene: TRBJ2-7
CDR3aa: CASRTGKRTHEQYF
CDR3nt: TGTGCCAGCAGAACCGGGAAACGAACCCACGAGCAGTACTTC

v_gene: TRBV18
abundance: few
d_gene: NA
j_gene: TRBJ2-1
CDR3aa: CASSPTTGSHNEQFF
CDR3nt: TGTGCCAGCTCACCCACGACAGGTTCCCACAATGAGCAGTTCTTC

v_gene: TRBV30
abundance: few
d_gene: TRBD2
j_gene: TRBJ2-3
CDR3aa: CACLRTSGISDTQYF
CDR3nt: TGTGCCTGCCTAAGGACTAGCGGGATTTCAGATACGCAGTATTTT

v_gene: TRBV5-1
abundance: NA
d_gene: NA
j_gene: TRBJ2-7
CDR3aa: CASSPERAHYEQYF
CDR3nt: TGCGCCAGCAGCCCCGAGCGGGCCCACTACGAGCAGTACTTC

v_gene: TRBV15
abundance: few
d_gene: NA
j_gene: TRBJ1-2
CDR3aa: CATSRDRVPNYGYTF
CDR3nt: TGTGCCACCAGCAGAGATCGGGTCCCTAACTATGGCTACACCTTC

v_gene: TRBV5-1
abundance: few
d_gene: TRBD1
j_gene: TRBJ1-6
CDR3aa: CASSHVGTGNSPLHF
CDR3nt: TGCGCCAGCAGCCACGTAGGGACAGGGAATTCACCCCTCCACTTT

v_gene: TRBV7-3
abundance: few
d_gene: NA
j_gene: TRBJ1-1
CDR3aa: CASSPGLYAEAFF
CDR3nt: TGTGCCAGCAGCCCAGGTTTGTACGCTGAAGCTTTCTTT

v_gene: TRBV4-1
abundance: few
d_gene: TRBD2
j_gene: TRBJ2-1
CDR3aa: CASSQELAGEYNEQFF
CDR3nt: TGCGCCAGCAGCCAGGAACTAGCGGGAGAATACAATGAGCAGTTCTTC

v_gene: TRBV9
abundance: NA
d_gene: NA
j_gene: TRBJ2-7
CDR3aa: CASSADGAPYEQYF
CDR3nt: TGTGCCAGCAGCGCGGATGGGGCCCCCTACGAGCAGTACTTC

v_gene: TRBV12-3/TRBV12-4
abundance: NA
d_gene: NA
j_gene: TRBJ2-3
CDR3aa: CASGPGHRITSTDTQYF
CDR3nt: TGTGCCAGCGGGCCGGGACACCGGATAACTAGCACAGATACGCAGTATTTT

v_gene: TRBV12-3/TRBV12-4
abundance: NA
d_gene: NA
j_gene: TRBJ1-2
CDR3aa: CASSFGLGSYGYTF
CDR3nt: TGTGCCAGCAGTTTCGGACTTGGGTCTTATGGCTACACCTTC

v_gene: TRBV6-1
abundance: NA
d_gene: NA
j_gene: TRBJ1-6
CDR3aa: CASSERLENSPLHF
CDR3nt: TGTGCCAGCAGTGAAAGGCTCGAAAATTCACCCCTCCACTTT

v_gene: TRBV15
abundance: few
d_gene: NA
j_gene: TRBJ2-7
CDR3aa: CATSPTGQGYEQYF
CDR3nt: TGTGCCACCAGTCCGACGGGACAAGGCTACGAGCAGTACTTC

v_gene: TRBV23-1
abundance: NA
d_gene: NA
j_gene: TRBJ2-7
CDR3aa: CASSQSGEYEQYF
CDR3nt: TGCGCCAGCAGTCAATCGGGCGAATACGAGCAGTACTTC

v_gene: TRBV29-1
abundance: many
d_gene: NA
j_gene: TRBJ2-5
CDR3aa: CSVEGYETQYF
CDR3nt: TGCAGCGTTGAAGGGTACGAGACCCAGTACTTC

v_gene: TRBV27
abundance: NA
d_gene: TRBD2
j_gene: TRBJ2-7
CDR3aa: CASSKRERFHEQYF
CDR3nt: TGTGCCAGCAGTAAGCGGGAGAGATTCCACGAGCAGTACTTC

v_gene: TRBV18
abundance: NA
d_gene: NA
j_gene: TRBJ1-2
CDR3aa: CASSPDYGYTF
CDR3nt: TGTGCCAGCTCACCAGACTATGGCTACACCTTC

v_gene: TRBV3-1
abundance: few
d_gene: NA
j_gene: TRBJ1-1
CDR3aa: CASSLEGSGNTEAFF
CDR3nt: TGTGCCAGCAGCCTGGAGGGCAGCGGAAACACTGAAGCTTTCTTT

v_gene: TRBV5-1
abundance: NA
d_gene: TRBD2
j_gene: TRBJ2-2
CDR3aa: CASSLGIAGGSTGELFF
CDR3nt: TGCGCCAGCAGCTTGGGGATAGCGGGAGGAAGCACCGGGGAGCTGTTTTTT

v_gene: TRBV7-6
abundance: many
d_gene: NA
j_gene: TRBJ2-7
CDR3aa: CASSLGPVGEQYF
CDR3nt: TGTGCCAGCAGCTTAGGGCCGGTGGGAGAGCAGTACTTC

v_gene: TRBV5-1
abundance: NA
d_gene: TRBD2
j_gene: TRBJ2-1
CDR3aa: CASSLMTSGTSYNEQFF
CDR3nt: TGCGCCAGCAGCTTGATGACTAGCGGGACCTCCTACAATGAGCAGTTCTTC

v_gene: TRBV12-3/TRBV12-4
abundance: few
d_gene: TRBD1
j_gene: TRBJ1-2
CDR3aa: CASSRGTVPVYGYTF
CDR3nt: TGTGCCAGCTCGAGGGGGACAGTCCCGGTCTATGGCTACACCTTC

v_gene: TRBV7-9
abundance: few
d_gene: TRBD1
j_gene: TRBJ2-7
CDR3aa: CASSIPGQGLHEQYF
CDR3nt: TGTGCCAGCAGCATTCCGGGACAGGGGCTCCACGAGCAGTACTTC

v_gene: TRBV15
abundance: NA
d_gene: TRBD2
j_gene: TRBJ2-1
CDR3aa: CATSRDLLREGQGEQFF
CDR3nt: TGTGCCACCAGCAGAGATTTGCTGCGGGAGGGCCAGGGTGAGCAGTTCTTC

v_gene: TRBV7-9
abundance: few
d_gene: TRBD2
j_gene: TRBJ2-7
CDR3aa: CASSGPRTSQDEQYF
CDR3nt: TGTGCCAGCAGCGGGCCCCGGACTAGCCAGGACGAGCAGTACTTC

v_gene: TRBV29-1
abundance: NA
d_gene: NA
j_gene: TRBJ1-1
CDR3aa: CSPFRGTEAFF
CDR3nt: TGCAGCCCTTTTCGGGGGACTGAAGCTTTCTTT

v_gene: TRBV20-1
abundance: few
d_gene: NA
j_gene: TRBJ2-7
CDR3aa: CSARDLRTGTYEQYF
CDR3nt: TGCAGTGCTAGAGACCTCCGGACTGGCACCTACGAGCAGTACTTC

v_gene: TRBV19
abundance: many
d_gene: TRBD1
j_gene: TRBJ2-6
CDR3aa: CASGTGSSGANVLTF
CDR3nt: TGTGCCAGTGGGACAGGGAGCTCTGGGGCCAACGTCCTGACTTTC

v_gene: TRBV5-1
abundance: few
d_gene: NA
j_gene: TRBJ2-5
CDR3aa: CASSLARGGRDQETQYF
CDR3nt: TGCGCCAGCAGCTTGGCCAGGGGGGGTAGGGACCAAGAGACCCAGTACTTC

v_gene: TRBV20-1
abundance: few
d_gene: NA
j_gene: TRBJ1-5
CDR3aa: CSAGPNQPQHF
CDR3nt: TGCAGTGCCGGGCCTAATCAGCCCCAGCATTTT

v_gene: TRBV12-3/TRBV12-4
abundance: NA
d_gene: NA
j_gene: TRBJ1-5
CDR3aa: CATRANNQPQHF
CDR3nt: TGTGCCACCAGGGCAAACAATCAGCCCCAGCATTTT

v_gene: TRBV7-8
abundance: NA
d_gene: NA
j_gene: TRBJ2-3
CDR3aa: CASSLAGSGTQYF
CDR3nt: TGTGCCAGCAGCTTAGCGGGGTCCGGTACGCAGTATTTT

v_gene: TRBV7-2
abundance: NA
d_gene: NA
j_gene: TRBJ2-4
CDR3aa: CASSSGTLPKNIQYF
CDR3nt: TGTGCCAGCAGTTCCGGGACCCTACCAAAAAACATTCAGTACTTC

v_gene: TRBV7-3
abundance: NA
d_gene: TRBD2
j_gene: TRBJ2-1
CDR3aa: CASSPTSSDNEQFF
CDR3nt: TGTGCCAGCAGCCCGACTAGCTCGGACAATGAGCAGTTCTTC

v_gene: TRBV20-1
abundance: NA
d_gene: NA
j_gene: TRBJ1-4
CDR3aa: CSASGRLDLSRKLFF
CDR3nt: TGCAGTGCTAGTGGTCGGTTGGACCTCTCGAGAAAACTGTTTTTT

v_gene: TRBV19
abundance: NA
d_gene: NA
j_gene: TRBJ1-1
CDR3aa: CASSGRVNTEAFF
CDR3nt: TGTGCCAGTAGCGGGAGGGTGAACACTGAAGCTTTCTTT

v_gene: TRBV4-1
abundance: NA
d_gene: TRBD1
j_gene: TRBJ2-7
CDR3aa: CASSQSGTATYEQYF
CDR3nt: TGCGCCAGCAGCCAATCCGGGACAGCGACCTACGAGCAGTACTTC

v_gene: TRBV20-1
abundance: few
d_gene: NA
j_gene: TRBJ2-2
CDR3aa: CSARIRDRTGELFF
CDR3nt: TGCAGTGCCAGAATTAGGGACCGCACCGGGGAGCTGTTTTTT

v_gene: TRBV10-3
abundance: many
d_gene: NA
j_gene: TRBJ2-3
CDR3aa: CAISGMDTQYF
CDR3nt: TGTGCCATCAGTGGAATGGATACGCAGTATTTT

v_gene: TRBV19
abundance: few
d_gene: NA
j_gene: TRBJ2-6
CDR3aa: CASSIPGIISSGANVLTF
CDR3nt: TGTGCCAGTAGTATCCCAGGGATCATCTCCTCTGGGGCCAACGTCCTGACTTTC

v_gene: TRBV19
abundance: few
d_gene: NA
j_gene: TRBJ1-1
CDR3aa: CASSPPGSQNTEAFF
CDR3nt: TGTGCCAGTAGCCCCCCCGGCAGTCAGAACACTGAAGCTTTCTTT

v_gene: TRBV6-6
abundance: NA
d_gene: NA
j_gene: TRBJ2-7
CDR3aa: CASHRRGSYEQYF
CDR3nt: TGTGCCAGCCATCGGAGGGGCTCCTACGAGCAGTACTTC

v_gene: TRBV10-2
abundance: few
d_gene: TRBD2
j_gene: TRBJ2-4
CDR3aa: CASKPELAGVLAKNIQYF
CDR3nt: TGCGCCAGCAAACCCGAACTAGCGGGAGTCCTAGCCAAAAACATTCAGTACTTC

v_gene: TRBV5-1
abundance: few
d_gene: NA
j_gene: TRBJ1-1
CDR3aa: CASSLDLRGTEAFF
CDR3nt: TGCGCCAGCAGCTTGGACCTCCGCGGGACTGAAGCTTTCTTT

v_gene: TRBV20-1
abundance: few
d_gene: TRBD1
j_gene: TRBJ1-1
CDR3aa: CRYRGGTEAFF
CDR3nt: TGCAGGTACAGGGGAGGGACTGAAGCTTTCTTT

v_gene: TRBV10-2
abundance: NA
d_gene: NA
j_gene: TRBJ2-6
CDR3aa: CASSDILVANVLTF
CDR3nt: TGCGCCAGCAGTGATATTCTGGTGGCCAACGTCCTGACTTTC

v_gene: TRBV18
abundance: few
d_gene: TRBD2
j_gene: TRBJ2-7
CDR3aa: CASSTGTSEQYF
CDR3nt: TGTGCCAGCTCGACCGGGACTAGCGAGCAGTACTTC

v_gene: TRBV6-1
abundance: NA
d_gene: NA
j_gene: TRBJ2-2
CDR3aa: CASSHTDRNTGELFF
CDR3nt: TGTGCCAGCAGTCATACTGACAGGAACACCGGGGAGCTGTTTTTT

v_gene: TRBV12-3/TRBV12-4
abundance: NA
d_gene: NA
j_gene: TRBJ2-1
CDR3aa: CASSLEGGSDRFF
CDR3nt: TGTGCCAGCAGTTTGGAAGGCGGGTCGGATCGGTTCTTC

v_gene: TRBV6-5
abundance: few
d_gene: TRBD2
j_gene: TRBJ2-1
CDR3aa: CASSYLAGGSYNEQFF
CDR3nt: TGTGCCAGCAGTTACCTAGCGGGAGGATCCTACAATGAGCAGTTCTTC

v_gene: TRBV29-1
abundance: NA
d_gene: NA
j_gene: TRBJ1-1
CDR3aa: CSVDRGEVAFF
CDR3nt: TGCAGCGTTGATCGGGGAGAAGTAGCTTTCTTT